The 19 T cell receptor beta chains listed next were all sequenced from one sample in a study of blood T cells in healthy people across ages. A J-beta primer mix and a sample-barcoded 5' primer were used in a second PCR of roughly 6 to 12 cycles. TCRdb independently ran MiXCR on the 5' RACE reads; one entry per CDR3 protein. The table lists about 630,000 distinct CDR3 sequences, 21% of them singletons. Sample: blood. The receptors originated from a man between 65 and 85 years old in good health.

This rearrangement joins TRBV19 to TRBJ2-4; tentative D call: TRBD1 (5 bases). V was pared by 4 bases and J by 2 bases, with 12 bases between. CDR3 length: 15 residues. Per the germline V gene, CDR1 is LNHDA and CDR2 is SQIVND (reference sequence). CDR3 DNA: TGTGCCAGTAGTACAAAACAGGATCCCAAAAACATTCAGTACTTC. Protein sequence: CASSTKQDPKNIQYF.

The chain recombines TRBV6-2 or TRBV6-3 with TRBJ1-5; tentatively, D is TRBD1 (5 bases). In germline, CDR1 is MNHEY, CDR2 SVGEGT. Trimming removed 4 bases from V and 2 bases from J, with 15 bases in between. The CDR3 is made up of 16 amino acids. The CDR3 DNA is TGTGCCAGCAGTTCCCTAACAGGAGGAGGCAATCAGCCCCAGCATTTT. Protein product: CASSSLTGGGNQPQHF.

The V and J genes are TRBV9 and TRBJ1-4; D not certain. V gave up 0 bases and J gave up 6 bases, with 12 bases separating them. CDR1 is SGDLS, CDR2 YYNGEE, per germline. This CDR3 region has 15 residues. CDR3 sequence (DNA): TGTGCCAGCAGCGTAGCTTCGGGTCGGGATGAAAAACTGTTTTTT. Translating it yields CASSVASGRDEKLFF.

The chain joins TRBV3-1 to TRBJ2-2; D is uncertain. CDR3 length: 13 amino acids. V was pared by 4 bases and J by 4 bases, with 7 bases between. Germline assignment: CDR1 LGHDT and CDR2 YNNKEL (reference sequence). The DNA of the CDR3 is TGTGCCAGCAGCCCGTTCGCCACCGGGGAGCTGTTTTTT. Translated: CASSPFATGELFF.

In its sample, this clonotype was seen once. This chain connects TRBV3-1 to TRBJ1-5, with a possible D match to TRBD1 (5 bases). CDR1 and CDR2 from the germline V gene are LGHDT and YNNKEL (reference sequence). The CDR3 covers 13 residues. Between the trimmed V and J ends, which lost 1 base and 11 bases, there was a span of 12 bases. This CDR3 reads CASSQAGVGAQHF. The CDR3 DNA is TGTGCCAGCAGCCAAGCGGGGGTTGGGGCCCAGCATTTT.

V is TRBV10-3 and J is TRBJ2-5, with D possibly being TRBD2 (5 bases). TRBJ2-1 explains the end of the DNA better; the J call may be wrong. The CDR3 spans 12 residues. The germline CDR1 and CDR2 sequences are ENHRY and SYGVKD. The CDR3 sequence: CAISGGLNEQFF. DNA for the CDR3: TGTGCCATCAGTGGAGGGCTCAATGAGCAGTTCTTC.

This clonotype was picked up a small number of times. The V gene is TRBV6-5, the J gene TRBJ2-5, with a tentative D call TRBD2 (5 bases). Matching the DNA end better, TRBJ2-7 makes the J call doubtful. Germline CDR1 MNHEY, CDR2 SVGAGI. The CDR3 totals 17 residues. As DNA, the CDR3 is TGTGCCAGCAGTTACGCCGTGATGAGGGCGGATACCTACGAGCAGTACTTC. Amino acids: CASSYAVMRADTYEQYF.

The rearrangement links TRBV6-6 to TRBJ1-2, with D perhaps matching TRBD1 (5 bases). CDR1 is MNHNY and CDR2 is SVGAGI in the germline V gene (reference sequence). The CDR3 spans 13 residues. Trimming pared 0 bases from V and 8 bases from J, leaving 10 bases between. The CDR3 protein is CASSYSGDQGYTF. The CDR3 bases are TGTGCCAGCAGTTACTCAGGGGATCAAGGCTACACCTTC.

This clonotype was counted a few times. The rearrangement links TRBV7-9 to TRBJ2-5; D gene ambiguous. Germline V gene lookup returns CDR1 SEHNR and CDR2 FQNEAQ (reference sequence). Trimming pared 3 bases from V and 5 bases from J, leaving 13 bases between. CDR3 length equals 14 residues. In DNA form, the CDR3 reads TGTGCCAGCAGCTTCTTGGGCATGGTGGAGACCCAGTACTTC. The encoded protein is CASSFLGMVETQYF.

V usage is TRBV29-1 and J usage is TRBJ1-3; D ambiguous. The V end lost 4 bases, the J end lost 0 bases, and 7 bases lay between the germline ends. The CDR3 contains 13 residues. Germline V CDR1 and CDR2: SQVTM, ANQGSEA. The CDR3 protein is CSVASGSGNTIYF. DNA of the CDR3: TGCAGCGTTGCGTCCGGCTCTGGAAACACCATATATTTT.

The chain recombines TRBV4-1 with TRBJ2-1, with unresolved D. Germline V gene data show CDR1 as MGHRA and CDR2 as YSYEKL. Trimming removed 1 base from V and 2 bases from J, with 12 bases in between. This CDR3 is built from 16 residues. CDR3 in DNA: TGCGCCAGCAGCCAAGTTTTGACGCGGCCCTACAATGAGCAGTTCTTC. Translating gives CASSQVLTRPYNEQFF.

The rearrangement links TRBV2 to TRBJ1-5; TRBD1 matches at 9 bases. Losses at the gene ends were 10 bases for V and 2 bases for J; bases not matched to a gene: 6. Germline V CDR1 and CDR2: SNHLY, FYNNEI. The CDR3 runs to 14 residues. CDR3 in amino acids: CATTGGDGNQPQHF. The DNA for the CDR3 is TGTGCCACCACAGGGGGCGATGGCAATCAGCCCCAGCATTTT.

A few counts support this clonotype. The chain is built from TRBV7-9 and TRBJ2-7; tentative D call: TRBD1 (5 bases). V was cut by 1 base and J by 5 bases, with 15 bases left in between. The CDR3 sequence is 15 residues long. Germline assignment: CDR1 SEHNR and CDR2 FQNEAQ (reference sequence). In DNA form, the CDR3 reads TGTGCCAGCAGCTTAGTAAAGGCAGGGAATGACGAGCAGTACTTC. It is translated as CASSLVKAGNDEQYF.

J is TRBJ2-1 and V is TRBV5-1; 11 bases are a match to TRBD2. After removal of 7 bases from V and 6 bases from J, the junction contained 9 bases not matched to a gene. Per germline, CDR1 SGHRS and CDR2 YFSETQ. The CDR3 has 15 residues. CDR3 loop: CASSWGLADVNEQFF. In DNA, the CDR3 is TGCGCCAGCTCCTGGGGACTAGCGGATGTCAATGAGCAGTTCTTC. The variable domain in full, completed from reference TRBV5-1 and TRBJ2-1, reads KAGVTQTPRYLIKTRGQQVTLSCSPISGHRSVSWYQQTPGQGLQFLFEYFSETQRNKGNFPGRFSGRQFSNSRSEMNVSTLELGDSALYLCASSWGLADVNEQFFGPGTRLTVL.

The J gene is TRBJ2-3, the V gene TRBV4-2; D is uncertain. Germline V CDR1 and CDR2: LGHNA, YNFKEQ. The CDR3 loop spans 13 amino acids. The V and J ends lost 1 base and 4 bases respectively, with 6 bases between them. CDR3: CASSQVSSDTQYF. DNA for the CDR3: TGTGCCAGCAGCCAAGTGTCCTCAGATACGCAGTATTTT.

V is TRBV7-9 and J is TRBJ2-7, with D perhaps being TRBD1 or TRBD2 (6 bases each). This CDR3 is 15 amino acids long. CDR1 and CDR2 from the germline V gene are SEHNR and FQNEAQ (reference sequence). V lost 5 bases and J lost 5, with 19 bases in between. For the CDR3, the DNA is TGTGCCAGCAGCCAGGGGTCTAGCGTGAGTCACGAGCAGTACTTC. Its protein is CASSQGSSVSHEQYF.

This clonotype showed up just a few times. This may stem from a read error, because a much larger clone lies one nucleotide away. The rearrangement links TRBV10-3 to TRBJ2-5, with TRBD2 identical over 8 bases. Trimming removed 10 bases from V and 5 bases from J; junction bases left unmatched: 9. Per the germline V gene, CDR1 is ENHRY and CDR2 is SYGVKD. The CDR3 has 13 residues. The DNA for the CDR3 is TGTGCCACCGTAGCGGGACGAGGGGAGACCCAGTACTTC. Translated: CATVAGRGETQYF.

This clonotype was observed many times. V usage is TRBV20-1 and J usage is TRBJ2-7; 9 bases match TRBD1. The CDR3 totals 15 residues. Germline CDR1 is DFQATT and CDR2 is SNEGSKA (reference sequence). The V segment lost 3 bases and the J segment 6 bases; nucleotides outside the gene matches: 12. The CDR3 region is CSARADTTGGGEQYF. The CDR3 nucleotides are TGCAGTGCTAGGGCCGACACGACAGGGGGTGGCGAGCAGTACTTC.

This clonotype was found a few times. The chain is built from TRBV3-1 and TRBJ2-5, with D uncertain. Per germline, CDR1 LGHDT and CDR2 YNNKEL (reference sequence). There are 13 residues in the CDR3. The V end was cut by 4 bases, the J end by 4 bases, with 10 bases between. CDR3 in amino acids: CASSPRYPETQYF. In nucleotides, the CDR3 is TGTGCCAGCAGCCCCCGGTACCCAGAGACCCAGTACTTC.